This section outlines one TCR beta chain sequence together with its context. The sample originates from a study of blood T cell repertoires in COVID-19. Study as a whole: The study drew acute and convalescent COVID-19 samples from the United States, Italy and Spain. The cDNA or gDNA used as material had been derived from T cells, B-cell-depleted T cells, or PBMCs.

Germline V lookup: CDR1 SGHTA, CDR2 FQGTGA. CDR3 length: 15 amino acids. With 4 bases clipped from V and 5 bases from J, the junction kept 10 bases outside the gene matches. Original data processing: Counts of nucleated cells, estimated from reference gene primer amplification, were obtained. Here immunoSEQ multiplex PCR was the method, and the copy in TCRdb shows in-frame clones only, minus some. That table supplies the V and J calls and clone size; D and trimming were determined from the DNA. The sample has roughly 100,000 clones, roughly 80% seen once. The material sequenced was peripheral blood. This sequence was found in a woman of 80 years or more with active or convalescent COVID-19. The chain uses TRBV7-3 and TRBJ2-5, with 7 bases matching TRBD2. This chain's CDR3 is CASSSSWTRSETQYF. As DNA, the CDR3 is TGTGCCAGCAGCTCCTCATGGACTAGATCGGAGACCCAGTACTTC.